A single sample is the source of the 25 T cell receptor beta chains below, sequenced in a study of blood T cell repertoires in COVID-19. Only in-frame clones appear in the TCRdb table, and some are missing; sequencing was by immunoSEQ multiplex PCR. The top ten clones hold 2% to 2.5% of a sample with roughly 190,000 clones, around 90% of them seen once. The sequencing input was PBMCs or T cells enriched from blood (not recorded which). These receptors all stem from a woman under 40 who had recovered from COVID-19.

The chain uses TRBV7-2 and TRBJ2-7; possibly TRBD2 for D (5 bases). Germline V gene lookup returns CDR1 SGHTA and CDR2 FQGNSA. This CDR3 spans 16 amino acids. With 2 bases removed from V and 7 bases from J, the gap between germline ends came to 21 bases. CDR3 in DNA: TGTGCCAGCAGCTTAAGTCCGGGGTACGCGGCTCGGGAGCAGTACTTC. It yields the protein CASSLSPGYAAREQYF.

CDR3: CASSYKGFNSPLHF. The CDR3 DNA reads as TGTGCCAGCAGTTATAAGGGGTTTAATTCACCCCTCCACTTT. This chain uses TRBV6-5 with TRBJ1-6; possibly TRBD1 for D (5 bases). The CDR3 is 14 amino acids. Trimming stripped 3 bases from V and 6 bases from J, with 9 bases between. Germline V gives CDR1 MNHEY, CDR2 SVGAGI.

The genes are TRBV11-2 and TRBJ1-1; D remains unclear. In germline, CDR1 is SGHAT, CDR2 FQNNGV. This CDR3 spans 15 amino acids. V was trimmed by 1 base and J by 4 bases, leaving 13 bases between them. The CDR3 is CASSLVRGWSTEAFF. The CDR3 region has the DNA TGTGCCAGCAGCTTAGTTCGGGGATGGAGCACTGAAGCTTTCTTT. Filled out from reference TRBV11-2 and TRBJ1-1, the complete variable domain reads EAGVAQSPRYKIIEKRQSVAFWCNPISGHATLYWYQQILGQGPKLLIQFQNNGVVDDSQLPKDRFSAERLKGVDSTLKIQPAKLEDSAVYLCASSLVRGWSTEAFFGQGTRLTVV.

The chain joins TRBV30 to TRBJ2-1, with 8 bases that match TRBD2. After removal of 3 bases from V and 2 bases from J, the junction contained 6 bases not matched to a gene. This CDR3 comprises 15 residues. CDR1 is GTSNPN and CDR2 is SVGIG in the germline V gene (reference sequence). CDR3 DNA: TGTGCCTGGAGCCTTCCGGGGGGGGCCTACAATGAGCAGTTCTTC. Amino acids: CAWSLPGGAYNEQFF.

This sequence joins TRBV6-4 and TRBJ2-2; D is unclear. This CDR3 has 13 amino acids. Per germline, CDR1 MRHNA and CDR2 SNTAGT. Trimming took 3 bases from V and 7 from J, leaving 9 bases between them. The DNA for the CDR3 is TGTGCCAGCAGTGATGAGGTTGGCGGGGAGCTGTTTTTT. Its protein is CASSDEVGGELFF.

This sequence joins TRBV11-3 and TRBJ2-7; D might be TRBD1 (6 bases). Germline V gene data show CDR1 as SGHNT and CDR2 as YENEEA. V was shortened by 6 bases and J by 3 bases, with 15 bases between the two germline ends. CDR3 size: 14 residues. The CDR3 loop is CASRVQGVGYEQYF. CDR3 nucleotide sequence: TGTGCCAGCAGAGTACAGGGAGTAGGCTACGAGCAGTACTTC.

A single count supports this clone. The CDR3 DNA reads TGCAGCGTTCTGGGGGCTACTGAAGCTTTCTTT. Translated: CSVLGATEAFF. The chain employs TRBV29-1 and TRBJ1-1; a possible D gene is TRBD1 (6 bases). From germline, CDR1 is SQVTM and CDR2 ANQGSEA. The CDR3 contains 11 residues. With 5 bases removed from V and 5 bases from J, the gap between germline ends came to 9 bases.

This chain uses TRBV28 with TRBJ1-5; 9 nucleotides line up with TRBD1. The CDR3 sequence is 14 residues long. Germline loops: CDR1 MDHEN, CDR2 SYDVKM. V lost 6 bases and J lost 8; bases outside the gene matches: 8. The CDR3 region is CASSTGTGLKPQHF. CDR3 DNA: TGTGCCAGCAGCACCGGGACAGGGTTGAAGCCCCAGCATTTT.

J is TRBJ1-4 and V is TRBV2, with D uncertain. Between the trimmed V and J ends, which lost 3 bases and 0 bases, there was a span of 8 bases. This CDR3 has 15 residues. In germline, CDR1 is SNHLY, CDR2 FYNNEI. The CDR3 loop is CASSEAAATNEKLFF. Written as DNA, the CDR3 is TGTGCCAGCAGTGAGGCCGCAGCAACTAATGAAAAACTGTTTTTT.

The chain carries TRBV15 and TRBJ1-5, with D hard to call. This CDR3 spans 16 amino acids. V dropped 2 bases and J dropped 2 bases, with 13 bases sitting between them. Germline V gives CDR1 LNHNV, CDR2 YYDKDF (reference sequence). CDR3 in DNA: TGTGCCACCAGCAGACCTGCGACAACAGGCAATCAGCCCCAGCATTTT. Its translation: CATSRPATTGNQPQHF. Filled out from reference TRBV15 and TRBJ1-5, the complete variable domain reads DAMVIQNPRYQVTQFGKPVTLSCSQTLNHNVMYWYQQKSSQAPKLLFHYYDKDFNNEADTPDNFQSRRPNTSFCFLDIRSPGLGDTAMYLCATSRPATTGNQPQHFGDGTRLSIL.

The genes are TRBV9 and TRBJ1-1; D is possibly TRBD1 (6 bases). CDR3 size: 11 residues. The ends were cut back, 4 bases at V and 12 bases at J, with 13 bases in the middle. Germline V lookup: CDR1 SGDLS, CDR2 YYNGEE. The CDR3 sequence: CASSRDKSTFF. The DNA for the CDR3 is TGTGCCAGCAGCAGGGACAAGTCGACTTTCTTT. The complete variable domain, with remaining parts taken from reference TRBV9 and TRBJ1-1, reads DSGVTQTPKHLITATGQRVTLRCSPRSGDLSVYWYQQSLDQGLQFLIQYYNGEERAKGNILERFSAQQFPDLHSELNLSSLELGDSALYFCASSRDKSTFFGQGTRLTVV.

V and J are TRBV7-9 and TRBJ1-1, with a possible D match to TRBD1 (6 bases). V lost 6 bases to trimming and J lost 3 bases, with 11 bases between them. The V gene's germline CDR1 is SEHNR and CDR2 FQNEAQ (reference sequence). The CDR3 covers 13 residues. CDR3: CASRNREDTEAFF. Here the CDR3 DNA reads TGTGCCAGCAGGAACAGGGAAGACACTGAAGCTTTCTTT. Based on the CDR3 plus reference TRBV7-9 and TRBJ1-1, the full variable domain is DTGVSQNPRHKITKRGQNVTFRCDPISEHNRLYWYRQTLGQGPEFLTYFQNEAQLEKSRLLSDRFSAERPKGSFSTLEIQRTEQGDSAMYLCASRNREDTEAFFGQGTRLTVV.

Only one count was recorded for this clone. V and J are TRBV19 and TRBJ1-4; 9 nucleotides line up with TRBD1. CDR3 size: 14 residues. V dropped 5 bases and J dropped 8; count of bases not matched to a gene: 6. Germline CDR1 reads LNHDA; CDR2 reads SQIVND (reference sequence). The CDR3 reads CASSETGGAEKLFF. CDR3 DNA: TGTGCCAGTAGTGAGACAGGGGGAGCCGAAAAACTGTTTTTT. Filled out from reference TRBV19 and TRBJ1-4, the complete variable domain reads DGGITQSPKYLFRKEGQNVTLSCEQNLNHDAMYWYRQDPGQGLRLIYYSQIVNDFQKGDIAEGYSVSREKKESFPLTVTSAQKNPTAFYLCASSETGGAEKLFFGSGTQLSVL.

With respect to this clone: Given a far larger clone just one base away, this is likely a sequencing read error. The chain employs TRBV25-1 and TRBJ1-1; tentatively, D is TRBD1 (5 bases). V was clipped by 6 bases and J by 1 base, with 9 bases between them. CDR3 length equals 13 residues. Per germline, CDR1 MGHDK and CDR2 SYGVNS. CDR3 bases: TGTGCCAGCAGCCTCGGGGGGAACACTGAAGCTTTCTTT. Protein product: CASSLGGNTEAFF.

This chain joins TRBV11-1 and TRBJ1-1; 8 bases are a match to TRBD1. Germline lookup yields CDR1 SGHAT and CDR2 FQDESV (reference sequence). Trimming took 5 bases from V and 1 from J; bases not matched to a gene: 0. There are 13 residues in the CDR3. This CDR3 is CASSGQGNTEAFF. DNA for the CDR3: TGTGCCAGCAGCGGACAGGGGAACACTGAAGCTTTCTTT.

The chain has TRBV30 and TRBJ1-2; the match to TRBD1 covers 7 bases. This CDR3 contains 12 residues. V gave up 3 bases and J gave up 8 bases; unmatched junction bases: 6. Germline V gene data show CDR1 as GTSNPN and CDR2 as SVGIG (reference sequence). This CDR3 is CAWRVGGGGYTF. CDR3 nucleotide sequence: TGTGCCTGGAGGGTAGGGGGCGGCGGCTACACCTTC.

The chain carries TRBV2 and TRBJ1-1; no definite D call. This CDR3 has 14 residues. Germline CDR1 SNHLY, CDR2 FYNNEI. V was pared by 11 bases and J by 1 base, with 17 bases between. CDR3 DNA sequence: TGTGCCGTCCCCCATGGCCACGAGAACACTGAAGCTTTCTTT. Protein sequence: CAVPHGHENTEAFF.

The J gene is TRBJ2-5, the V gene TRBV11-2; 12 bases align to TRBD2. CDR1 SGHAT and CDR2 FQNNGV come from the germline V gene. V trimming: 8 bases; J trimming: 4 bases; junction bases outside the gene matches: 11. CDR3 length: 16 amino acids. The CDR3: CASVLAGGRATETQYF. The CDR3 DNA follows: TGTGCCAGCGTCCTAGCGGGGGGGCGGGCAACAGAGACCCAGTACTTC.

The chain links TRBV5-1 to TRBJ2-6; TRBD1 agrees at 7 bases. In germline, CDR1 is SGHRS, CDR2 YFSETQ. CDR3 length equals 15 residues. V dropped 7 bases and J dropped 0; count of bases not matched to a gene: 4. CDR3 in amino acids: CASRGQLSGANVLTF. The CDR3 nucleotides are TGCGCCAGCCGGGGACAGCTCTCTGGGGCCAACGTCCTGACTTTC.

The CDR3 DNA is TGTGCCAGCATCCCGACAGGGAGAACTGAAGCTTTCTTT. Protein sequence: CASIPTGRTEAFF. This chain connects TRBV12-3 or TRBV12-4 to TRBJ1-1, with TRBD1 matching 7 bases. The CDR3 covers 13 residues. Trimming cost V 7 bases and J 5 bases; bases outside gene matches: 7.

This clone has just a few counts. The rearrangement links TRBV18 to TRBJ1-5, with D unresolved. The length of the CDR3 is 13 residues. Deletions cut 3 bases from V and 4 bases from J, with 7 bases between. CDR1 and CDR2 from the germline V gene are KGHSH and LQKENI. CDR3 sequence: CASSPAENQPQHF. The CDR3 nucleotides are TGTGCCAGCTCACCTGCCGAGAATCAGCCCCAGCATTTT.

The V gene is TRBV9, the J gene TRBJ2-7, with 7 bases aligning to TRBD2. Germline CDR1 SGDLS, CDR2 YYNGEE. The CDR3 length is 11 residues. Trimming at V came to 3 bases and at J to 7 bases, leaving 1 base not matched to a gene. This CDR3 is CASSGGGEQYF. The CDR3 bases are TGTGCCAGCAGCGGGGGAGGGGAGCAGTACTTC.

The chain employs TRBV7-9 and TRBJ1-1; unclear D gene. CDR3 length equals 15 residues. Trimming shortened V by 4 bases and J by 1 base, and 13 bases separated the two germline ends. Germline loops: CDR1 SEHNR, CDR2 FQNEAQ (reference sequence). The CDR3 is CASSSRETRNTEAFF. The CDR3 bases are TGTGCCAGCAGCTCCCGGGAGACGAGGAACACTGAAGCTTTCTTT. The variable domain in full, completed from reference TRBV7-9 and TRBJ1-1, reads DTGVSQNPRHKITKRGQNVTFRCDPISEHNRLYWYRQTLGQGPEFLTYFQNEAQLEKSRLLSDRFSAERPKGSFSTLEIQRTEQGDSAMYLCASSSRETRNTEAFFGQGTRLTVV.

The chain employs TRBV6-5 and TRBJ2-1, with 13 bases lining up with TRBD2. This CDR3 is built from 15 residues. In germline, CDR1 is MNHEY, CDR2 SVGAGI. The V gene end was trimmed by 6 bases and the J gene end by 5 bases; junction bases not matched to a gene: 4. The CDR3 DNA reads TGTGCCAGCAGGCCGGGACTAGCGGGGAACAATGAGCAGTTCTTC. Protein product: CASRPGLAGNNEQFF.

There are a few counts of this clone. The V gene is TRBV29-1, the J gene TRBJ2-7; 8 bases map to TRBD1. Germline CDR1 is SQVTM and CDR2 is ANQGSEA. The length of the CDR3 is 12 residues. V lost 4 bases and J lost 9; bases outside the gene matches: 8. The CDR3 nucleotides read TGCAGCGTTGTTGGACAGGGCTTAGGGCAGTACTTC. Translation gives CSVVGQGLGQYF.